This T cell receptor (beta chain) is from a study of OX40 agonist ivuxolimab in advanced cancers. Overall study context: Patients in the trial were receiving intravenous ivuxolimab every 2 weeks, at doses of 0.01 to 10 mg/kg. Partial responses were recorded for three patients, including one with hepatocellular carcinoma and two with cutaneous melanoma. Findings and caveats of the study: Fewer expanded clones were found on average in CD4+ than in CD8+ T cells.

By share, this clone ranks as medium-sized. What it binds is unknown. Data came from immunoSEQ multiplex PCR; TCRdb stores just in-frame clones and leaves some out. The table lists 45,000 to 55,000 clones, around 83% of them singletons. This receptor was identified in an adult with an advanced solid tumor such as melanoma, head and neck, liver or kidney cancer. The specimen was CD4+ or CD8+ T cells sorted from blood, collected in a trial of the OX40 agonist ivuxolimab.

CDR3 DNA: TGCGCCAGCAGCCAAGGTGACAGGGTCTATGGCTACACCTTC. Amino acids: CASSQGDRVYGYTF. The chain employs TRBV4-1 and TRBJ1-2, with 7 bases matching TRBD1. This CDR3 spans 14 amino acids. Unmatched junction bases numbered 3, after V lost 1 base and J lost 4 bases. The germline gives CDR1 MGHRA, CDR2 YSYEKL.